This T cell receptor beta chain derives from a study of OX40 agonist ivuxolimab in advanced cancers. Findings and caveats of the study: In the 0.1 to 3.0 mg/kg range, CD4+ and CD8+ blood T cells had expanded clonally by week 6. Expanded clones were, on average, more numerous among CD8+ T cells than CD4+.

The data were produced by immunoSEQ multiplex PCR, yet TCRdb's version contains in-frame clones alone and is incomplete. The sample includes nearly 50,000 clones, about 88% of them seen just once. The CDR3 has 14 residues. Per the germline V gene, CDR1 is MNHNS and CDR2 is SASEGT. Trimming cost V 2 bases and J 9 bases; bases outside gene matches: 7. A remark on this clone: As yet, its antigen is unknown.

Anyone with autoimmune disease history or systemic immunosuppression was excluded. The specimen was CD4+ or CD8+ T cells sorted from blood, collected in a trial of the OX40 agonist ivuxolimab. This receptor was identified in an adult with an advanced solid tumor such as melanoma, head and neck, liver or kidney cancer. The chain uses TRBV6-1 and TRBJ2-1; 7 nucleotides match TRBD2. The chain's CDR3 is CASSESVLAVEQFF. In DNA, the CDR3 is TGTGCCAGCAGTGAATCAGTGCTAGCGGTTGAGCAGTTCTTC.